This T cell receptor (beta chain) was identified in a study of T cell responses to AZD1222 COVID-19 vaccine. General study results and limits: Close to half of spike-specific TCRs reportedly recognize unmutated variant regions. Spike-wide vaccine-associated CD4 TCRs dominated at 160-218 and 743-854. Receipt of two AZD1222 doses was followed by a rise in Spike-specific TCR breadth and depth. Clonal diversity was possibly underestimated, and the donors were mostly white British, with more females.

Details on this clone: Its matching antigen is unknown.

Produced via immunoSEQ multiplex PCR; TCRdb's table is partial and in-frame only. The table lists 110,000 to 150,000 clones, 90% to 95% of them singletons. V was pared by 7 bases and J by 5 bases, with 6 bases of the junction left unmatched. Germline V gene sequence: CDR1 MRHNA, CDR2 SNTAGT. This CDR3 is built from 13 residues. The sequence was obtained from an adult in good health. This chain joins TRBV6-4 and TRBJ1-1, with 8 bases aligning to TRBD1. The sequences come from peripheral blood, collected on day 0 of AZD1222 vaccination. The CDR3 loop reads CASKGQEGTEAFF. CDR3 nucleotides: TGTGCCAGCAAGGGACAGGAAGGAACTGAAGCTTTCTTT.